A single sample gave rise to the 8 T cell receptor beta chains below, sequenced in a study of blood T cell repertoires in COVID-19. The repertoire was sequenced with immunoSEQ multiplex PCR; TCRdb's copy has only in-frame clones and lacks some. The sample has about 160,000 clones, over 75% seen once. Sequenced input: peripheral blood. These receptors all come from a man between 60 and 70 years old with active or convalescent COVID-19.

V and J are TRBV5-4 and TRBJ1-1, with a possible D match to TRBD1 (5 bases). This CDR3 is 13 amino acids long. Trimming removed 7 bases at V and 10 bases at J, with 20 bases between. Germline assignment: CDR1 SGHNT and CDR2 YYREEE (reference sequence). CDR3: CASGTGTPGGAFF. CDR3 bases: TGTGCCAGCGGAACCGGGACTCCCGGGGGAGCTTTCTTT. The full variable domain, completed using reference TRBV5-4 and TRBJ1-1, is ETGVTQSPTHLIKTRGQQVTLRCSSQSGHNTVSWYQQALGQGPQFIFQYYREEENGRGNFPPRFSGLQFPNYSSELNVNALELDDSALYLCASGTGTPGGAFFGQGTRLTVV.

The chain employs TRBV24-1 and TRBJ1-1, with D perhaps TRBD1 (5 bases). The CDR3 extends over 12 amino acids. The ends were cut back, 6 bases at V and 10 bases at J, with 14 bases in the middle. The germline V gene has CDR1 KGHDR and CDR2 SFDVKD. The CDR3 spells CATSSAGRGAFF. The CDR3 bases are TGTGCCACCAGTTCCGCAGGGCGGGGAGCTTTCTTT.

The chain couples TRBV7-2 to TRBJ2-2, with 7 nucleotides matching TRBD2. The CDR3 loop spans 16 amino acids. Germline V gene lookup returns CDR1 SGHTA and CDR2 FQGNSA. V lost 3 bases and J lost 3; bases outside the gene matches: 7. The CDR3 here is CASSFGLDGDTGELFF. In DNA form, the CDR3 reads TGTGCCAGCAGCTTCGGACTAGACGGGGACACCGGGGAGCTGTTTTTT.

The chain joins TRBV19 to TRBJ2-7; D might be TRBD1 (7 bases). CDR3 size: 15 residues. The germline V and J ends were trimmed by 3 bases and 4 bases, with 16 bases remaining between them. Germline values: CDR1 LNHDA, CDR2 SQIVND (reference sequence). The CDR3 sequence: CASSISQGGQYEQYF. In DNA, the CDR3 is TGTGCCAGTAGTATCTCCCAGGGGGGCCAGTACGAGCAGTACTTC.

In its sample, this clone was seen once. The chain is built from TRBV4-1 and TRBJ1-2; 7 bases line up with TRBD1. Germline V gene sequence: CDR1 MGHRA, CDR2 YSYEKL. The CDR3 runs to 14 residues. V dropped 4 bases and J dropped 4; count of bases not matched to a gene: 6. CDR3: CASSLPGQFYGYTF. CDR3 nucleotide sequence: TGCGCCAGCAGCCTTCCGGGACAGTTCTATGGCTACACCTTC.

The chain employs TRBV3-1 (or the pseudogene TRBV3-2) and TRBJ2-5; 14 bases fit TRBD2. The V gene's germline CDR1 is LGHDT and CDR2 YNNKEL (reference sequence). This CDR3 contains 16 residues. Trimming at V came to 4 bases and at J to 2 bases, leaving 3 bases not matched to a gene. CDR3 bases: TGTGCCAGCAGCCCTCGACTAGCGGGGGGGCAAGAGACCCAGTACTTC. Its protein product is CASSPRLAGGQETQYF.

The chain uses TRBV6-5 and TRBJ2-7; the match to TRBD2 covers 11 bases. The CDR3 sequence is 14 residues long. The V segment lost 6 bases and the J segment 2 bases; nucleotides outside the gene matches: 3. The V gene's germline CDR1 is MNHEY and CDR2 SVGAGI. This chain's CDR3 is CASRGLADTYEQYF. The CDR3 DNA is TGTGCCAGCAGGGGACTAGCGGACACCTACGAGCAGTACTTC.

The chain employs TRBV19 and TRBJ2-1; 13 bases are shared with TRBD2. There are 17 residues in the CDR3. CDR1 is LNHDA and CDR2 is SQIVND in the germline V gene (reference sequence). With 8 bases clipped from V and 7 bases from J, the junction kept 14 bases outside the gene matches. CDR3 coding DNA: TGTGCCAGTGAGGGGACTAGCGGGACCCTAGTGGGGAATGAGCAGTTCTTC. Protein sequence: CASEGTSGTLVGNEQFF. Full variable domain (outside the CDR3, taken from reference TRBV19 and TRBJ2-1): DGGITQSPKYLFRKEGQNVTLSCEQNLNHDAMYWYRQDPGQGLRLIYYSQIVNDFQKGDIAEGYSVSREKKESFPLTVTSAQKNPTAFYLCASEGTSGTLVGNEQFFGPGTRLTVL.